What follows are 16 T cell receptor beta chains derived from one specimen sequenced in a study of cytomegalovirus exposure and HLA in healthy donors. With 60 Vbeta and 13 Jbeta primers, the PCR was carried out. The protocol was immunoSEQ multiplex PCR, while the TCRdb copy is restricted to in-frame clones and leaves out a portion. The sample has about 180,000 clones; approximately 84% are singletons. The specimen sequenced was PBMCs. These receptor sequences come from a girl aged 5 to 17 in good health and CMV-seropositive.

The chain is built from TRBV19 and TRBJ2-3; 12 nucleotides agree with TRBD2. Unmatched junction bases numbered 8, after V lost 1 base and J lost 0 bases. This CDR3 spans 19 amino acids. Germline V gene sequence: CDR1 LNHDA, CDR2 SQIVND (reference sequence). The CDR3 nucleotides read TGTGCCAGTAGTATAGCCTCTAGCGGGAGGGCCTCAAGCACAGATACGCAGTATTTT. Its translation is CASSIASSGRASSTDTQYF. The variable domain in full, with the rest retrieved from reference TRBV19 and TRBJ2-3, is DGGITQSPKYLFRKEGQNVTLSCEQNLNHDAMYWYRQDPGQGLRLIYYSQIVNDFQKGDIAEGYSVSREKKESFPLTVTSAQKNPTAFYLCASSIASSGRASSTDTQYFGPGTRLTVL.

J is TRBJ1-5 and V is TRBV6-6; 8 positions agree with TRBD1. The ends lost 5 bases at V and 6 bases at J; junction bases unmatched: 6. CDR1 MNHNY and CDR2 SVGAGI come from the germline V gene (reference sequence). The CDR3 is 14 residues long. CDR3 DNA sequence: TGTGCCAGCAGTGACAGGGGAGAAGGTCAGCCCCAGCATTTT. Translated, it gives CASSDRGEGQPQHF.

The genes are TRBV27 and TRBJ1-2; D call uncertain. Trimming took 5 bases from V and 1 from J, leaving 17 bases between them. Germline CDR1 reads MNHEY; CDR2 reads SMNVEV (reference sequence). CDR3 length: 16 amino acids. The CDR3 nucleotides read TGTGCCAGCAGTCCACATACCTTCGGGTATAACTATGGCTACACCTTC. Translation: CASSPHTFGYNYGYTF.

This chain links TRBV30 with TRBJ1-2; no definite D call. The CDR3 is 14 amino acids. The germline gives CDR1 GTSNPN, CDR2 SVGIG (reference sequence). The V end was cut by 4 bases, the J end by 3 bases, with 15 bases between. CDR3 amino acids: CAWTPGTSYYGYTF. The DNA for the CDR3 is TGTGCCTGGACTCCAGGCACAAGCTACTATGGCTACACCTTC.

The chain combines TRBV11-2 with TRBJ2-6; 9 bases match TRBD1. In germline, CDR1 is SGHAT, CDR2 FQNNGV. V lost 5 bases and J lost 0; bases outside the gene matches: 5. This CDR3 contains 17 residues. The CDR3 loop is CASSPLTGGSGANVLTF. Here the CDR3 DNA reads TGTGCCAGCAGCCCCTTGACAGGGGGCTCTGGGGCCAACGTCCTGACTTTC.

J is TRBJ2-4 and V is TRBV30, with TRBD2 matching 7 bases. CDR1 and CDR2 (germline): GTSNPN, SVGIG (reference sequence). This CDR3 spans 19 amino acids. With V trimmed by 1 base and J by 0 bases, 15 bases remained unmatched. The CDR3 reads CAWSGGQRDLTLAKNIQYF. The CDR3, as DNA: TGTGCCTGGAGTGGGGGCCAGCGGGATCTTACTCTAGCCAAAAACATTCAGTACTTC.

This clone was detected a few times. The chain couples TRBV18 to TRBJ1-5; no definite D call. Trimming removed 3 bases from V and 5 bases from J, with 11 bases in between. The CDR3 runs 14 residues. Per germline, CDR1 KGHSH and CDR2 LQKENI. CDR3 bases: TGTGCCAGCTCACCCCCGGAGTTGGATCAGCCCCAGCATTTT. This encodes CASSPPELDQPQHF.

V is TRBV11-3 and J is TRBJ2-1; 10 bases are a match to TRBD2. Trimming cost V 4 bases and J 10 bases; bases outside gene matches: 7. Germline CDR1 and CDR2: SGHNT and YENEEA. The CDR3 loop spans 14 amino acids. The CDR3: CASSSQGTSEEQFF. CDR3 coding DNA: TGTGCCAGCAGCTCCCAAGGGACTAGCGAGGAGCAGTTCTTC.

The rearrangement joins TRBV30 to TRBJ2-2, with TRBD2 as a possible D gene (5 bases). The germline V and J ends were trimmed by 4 bases and 4 bases, with 7 bases remaining between them. Germline V gene sequence: CDR1 GTSNPN, CDR2 SVGIG (reference sequence). The CDR3 totals 12 residues. CDR3 region: CAWNEGTGELFF. DNA for the CDR3: TGTGCCTGGAACGAGGGCACCGGGGAGCTGTTTTTT.

The chain is built from TRBV5-1 and TRBJ2-7; 7 bases fit TRBD1. Losses at the gene ends were 3 bases for V and 5 bases for J; bases not matched to a gene: 11. Germline CDR1 is SGHRS and CDR2 is YFSETQ. This CDR3 is built from 15 residues. CDR3 region: CASSYRGQPKNEQYF. For the CDR3, the DNA is TGCGCCAGCAGCTACAGGGGACAGCCCAAGAACGAGCAGTACTTC.

This clone was seen just once. The chain employs TRBV2 and TRBJ2-1; TRBD2 aligns across 13 bases. Germline values: CDR1 SNHLY, CDR2 FYNNEI. The trim removed 1 base at V and 3 bases at J, leaving 3 bases unmatched. The CDR3 consists of 17 residues. The CDR3 DNA reads TGTGCCAGCAGTGAAGGAAGGACTAGCGGGAGCTACAATGAGCAGTTCTTC. As protein: CASSEGRTSGSYNEQFF.

In the case of this clone: The junction departs from germline at one end; a sequencing error may be responsible. V gene TRBV19 combines with J gene TRBJ2-7; 13 bases align to TRBD2. In germline, CDR1 is LNHDA, CDR2 SQIVND (reference sequence). This CDR3 spans 13 amino acids. CDR3 protein: CASRNRTSGSGLF. CDR3 coding DNA: TGTGCCAGTAGAAATCGGACTAGCGGGAGCGGGCTTTTC. The complete variable domain, with remaining parts taken from reference TRBV19 and TRBJ2-7, reads DGGITQSPKYLFRKEGQNVTLSCEQNLNHDAMYWYRQDPGQGLRLIYYSQIVNDFQKGDIAEGYSVSREKKESFPLTVTSAQKNPTAFYLCASRNRTSGSGLFGPGTRLTVT.

The gene calls are TRBV7-9 and TRBJ2-4, with TRBD2 matching 11 bases. V was pared by 5 bases and J by 6 bases, with 9 bases of the junction left unmatched. The CDR3 is 16 amino acids. Germline CDR1 reads SEHNR; CDR2 reads FQNEAQ (reference sequence). CDR3 sequence: CASSTGLAGGINIQYF. In DNA, the CDR3 is TGTGCCAGCAGCACCGGACTAGCGGGCGGGATAAACATTCAGTACTTC.

DNA for the CDR3: TGCGCCAGCAGCTCCTTAACTAGCAAAACAGAGACCCAGTACTTC. Amino acids: CASSSLTSKTETQYF. The chain has TRBV5-1 and TRBJ2-5, with a weak D call TRBD2 (6 bases). V gave up 3 bases and J gave up 4 bases, with 16 bases separating them. This CDR3 is built from 15 residues. Per germline, CDR1 SGHRS and CDR2 YFSETQ.

The rearrangement links TRBV19 to TRBJ1-5, with unresolved D. CDR3 length equals 14 residues. V was pared by 6 bases and J by 1 base, with 10 bases between. Germline V gene data show CDR1 as LNHDA and CDR2 as SQIVND (reference sequence). The CDR3 DNA reads as TGTGCCAGTAGCTCTGACGGGAGCAATCAGCCCCAGCATTTT. It yields the protein CASSSDGSNQPQHF.

The J gene is TRBJ2-1, the V gene TRBV29-1, with 12 bases that match TRBD2. The V gene end was trimmed by 4 bases and the J gene end by 3 bases; junction bases not matched to a gene: 13. The CDR3 loop spans 18 amino acids. The germline V gene encodes CDR1 SQVTM and CDR2 ANQGSEA. CDR3 in DNA: TGCAGCGTTGTGGACCGGGCTAGCGGGAGGGAAATCTACAATGAGCAGTTCTTC. It encodes CSVVDRASGREIYNEQFF.